Below are 10 T cell receptor beta chains sequenced from a single sample in a study of T cells after yellow fever vaccination. MiXCR, run by TCRdb on the 5' RACE reads, gives a single entry per CDR3 protein. The sample lists about 430,000 distinct CDR3 sequences, roughly a sixth occurring once. This specimen was PBMCs, taken before the yellow fever booster vaccination. The origin of the receptors is a man aged 18 to 29 who received the YFV17D yellow fever vaccine.

V and J are TRBV4-1 and TRBJ2-7; D call uncertain. The CDR3 consists of 14 residues. V gave up 4 bases and J gave up 0 bases, with 10 bases separating them. Germline lookup yields CDR1 MGHRA and CDR2 YSYEKL. The CDR3 loop is CASSRPASSYEQYF. The CDR3 bases are TGCGCCAGCAGCCGGCCAGCCTCCTCCTACGAGCAGTACTTC.

J is TRBJ1-6 and V is TRBV3-1; 7 bases are shared with TRBD1. Germline-derived CDR1 and CDR2 are LGHDT and YNNKEL (reference sequence). Trimming took 3 bases from V and 7 from J; bases not matched to a gene: 0. This CDR3 comprises 13 residues. CDR3 in amino acids: CASSHRGNSPLHF. The CDR3 DNA is TGTGCCAGCAGCCACAGGGGGAATTCACCCCTCCACTTT.

V and J are TRBV28 and TRBJ2-2; 10 positions agree with TRBD1. The CDR3 covers 18 residues. CDR1 and CDR2 (germline): MDHEN, SYDVKM. V was pared by 6 bases and J by 3 bases, with 13 bases of the junction left unmatched. The chain's CDR3 is CASSWPGTGVMDTGELFF. Here the CDR3 DNA reads TGTGCCAGCAGCTGGCCCGGGACAGGGGTCATGGACACCGGGGAGCTGTTTTTT.

The V and J genes are TRBV14 and TRBJ1-1; D unclear. V was clipped by 1 base and J by 6 bases, with 9 bases between them. This CDR3 has 13 amino acids. Germline values: CDR1 SGHDN, CDR2 FVKESK. CDR3 bases: TGTGCCAGCAGCCAAGGAGGGATCCCTGAAGCTTTCTTT. Its protein product is CASSQGGIPEAFF.

This chain connects TRBV24-1 to TRBJ1-2; D call uncertain. V was shortened by 2 bases and J by 3 bases, with 9 bases between the two germline ends. CDR1 and CDR2 (germline): KGHDR, SFDVKD. This CDR3 has 14 amino acids. The CDR3 DNA is TGTGCCACCAGTGATTCAGGCCTCGACTATGGCTACACCTTC. Translation: CATSDSGLDYGYTF.

This clonotype showed up just a few times. V gene TRBV3-1 combines with J gene TRBJ2-7; 10 bases are a match to TRBD2. The CDR3 is 15 residues long. V lost 1 base to trimming and J lost 3 bases; unmatched junction nucleotides: 3. Germline values: CDR1 LGHDT, CDR2 YNNKEL (reference sequence). The CDR3 DNA reads TGTGCCAGCAGCCAAGGGTCTAGCGGGGGCTACGAGCAGTACTTC. Its translation is CASSQGSSGGYEQYF.

The rearrangement uses TRBV9 and TRBJ1-2; 7 nucleotides align to TRBD1. The CDR3 runs to 16 residues. J lost 7 bases, V lost 0 bases, and 12 bases had no gene match. The germline V gene encodes CDR1 SGDLS and CDR2 YYNGEE. Here the CDR3 reads CASSVDGGGGASGYTF. The CDR3, as DNA: TGTGCCAGCAGCGTAGATGGTGGAGGGGGCGCGTCTGGCTACACCTTC.

The gene calls are TRBV5-5 and TRBJ2-2; a weak D match, TRBD1 (6 bases). Germline V gene sequence: CDR1 SGHKS, CDR2 YYEKEE (reference sequence). V was cut by 2 bases and J by 7 bases, with 12 bases left in between. The CDR3 has 14 residues. CDR3 sequence reads: CASSFQGTGGELFF. CDR3 bases: TGTGCCAGCAGCTTTCAGGGGACGGGCGGGGAGCTGTTTTTT.

This clonotype has ten or more counts. The V call is TRBV20-1, the J call TRBJ1-6, with 8 bases aligning to TRBD1. J was trimmed by 8 bases and V by 3 bases; bases with no gene match: 9. Germline-derived CDR1 and CDR2 are DFQATT and SNEGSKA (reference sequence). There are 15 residues in the CDR3. The CDR3 DNA follows: TGCAGTGCTAGGGATCGGGGGACAGGTGATTCACCCCTCCACTTT. Translation: CSARDRGTGDSPLHF.

The J gene is TRBJ1-5, the V gene TRBV6-5; no definite D call. The CDR3 has 15 amino acids. The V gene's germline CDR1 is MNHEY and CDR2 SVGAGI. The V end was cut by 6 bases, the J end by 5 bases, with 17 bases between. CDR3 region: CASSPGSGGYQPQHF. The CDR3 DNA is TGTGCCAGCAGCCCGGGTTCGGGAGGGTATCAGCCCCAGCATTTT.